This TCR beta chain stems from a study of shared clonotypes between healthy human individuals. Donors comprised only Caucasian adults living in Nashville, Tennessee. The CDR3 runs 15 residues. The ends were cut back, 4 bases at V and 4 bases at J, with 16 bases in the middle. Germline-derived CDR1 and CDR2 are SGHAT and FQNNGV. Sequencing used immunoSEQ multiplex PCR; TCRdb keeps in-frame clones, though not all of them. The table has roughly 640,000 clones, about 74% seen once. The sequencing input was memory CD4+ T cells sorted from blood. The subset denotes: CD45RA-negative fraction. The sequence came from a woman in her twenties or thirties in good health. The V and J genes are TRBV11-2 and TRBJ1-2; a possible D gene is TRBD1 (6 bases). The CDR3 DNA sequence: TGTGCCAGCAGCTATGGGGGTGGGGGCCTCTATGGCTACACCTTC. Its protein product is CASSYGGGGLYGYTF.